Each of the 15 T cell receptor beta chains below was sequenced from the same sample in a study of blood T cell repertoires in COVID-19. Clones were read by immunoSEQ multiplex PCR, and TCRdb kept only the in-frame ones, dropping some. The sample comprises roughly 150,000 clones, approximately 78% of which are singletons, and around 15% rests with the top ten. The specimen was peripheral blood. The source is a human donor with acute or convalescent COVID-19. The donor label of this sample is uncertain.

The chain links TRBV5-1 to TRBJ2-5; D call uncertain. This CDR3 spans 12 amino acids. Trimming left V 4 bases short and J 13 bases short, with 17 bases between. Per the germline V gene, CDR1 is SGHRS and CDR2 is YFSETQ. CDR3 nucleotides: TGCGCCAGCAGCCCGAATACACAACCGCTGTACTTC. Translating gives CASSPNTQPLYF.

The V gene is TRBV7-9, the J gene TRBJ1-3, with 7 positions matching TRBD1. Germline CDR1 is SEHNR and CDR2 is FQNEAQ (reference sequence). After removal of 4 bases from V and 5 bases from J, the junction contained 8 bases not matched to a gene. The CDR3 is made up of 15 amino acids. The CDR3 bases are TGTGCCAGCAGCTCCTCGAGGGGGCTGAGAAACACCATATATTTT. It is translated as CASSSSRGLRNTIYF.

In nucleotides, the CDR3 is TGTGCCAGCAGCTCCCGTGGTAGCGGGATGAACACCGGGGAGCTGTTTTTT. Encoded protein: CASSSRGSGMNTGELFF. This chain uses TRBV7-9 with TRBJ2-2, with 8 positions matching TRBD2. Germline V gene data show CDR1 as SEHNR and CDR2 as FQNEAQ (reference sequence). The V gene end was trimmed by 4 bases and the J gene end by 1 base; junction bases not matched to a gene: 8. The CDR3 loop spans 17 amino acids.

This clone was picked up a small number of times. The chain joins TRBV18 to TRBJ1-2; D unresolved. This CDR3 is built from 14 residues. Per germline, CDR1 KGHSH and CDR2 LQKENI. V shed 6 bases and J shed 4 bases, with 15 bases lying between them. The CDR3 reads CASSPTETPYGYTF. DNA for the CDR3: TGTGCCAGCTCGCCTACAGAGACCCCCTATGGCTACACCTTC. Full variable domain (remainder filled in from reference TRBV18 and TRBJ1-2): NAGVMQNPRHLVRRRGQEARLRCSPMKGHSHVYWYRQLPEEGLKFMVYLQKENIIDESGMPKERFSAEFPKEGPSILRIQQVVRGDSAAYFCASSPTETPYGYTFGSGTRLTVV.

The chain joins TRBV10-3 to TRBJ1-6, with D possibly matching TRBD1 (5 bases). Germline CDR1 reads ENHRY; CDR2 reads SYGVKD. V lost 3 bases, J lost 4 bases, and 10 bases lay in between. This CDR3 spans 15 amino acids. The CDR3 DNA is TGTGCCATCAGTGACGGGGGGTCTTATAATTCACCCCTCCACTTT. Encoded protein: CAISDGGSYNSPLHF.

This chain links TRBV19 with TRBJ1-1; 10 bases are shared with TRBD1. This CDR3 has 16 amino acids. Trimming at V came to 7 bases and at J to 1 base, leaving 9 bases not matched to a gene. Germline lookup yields CDR1 LNHDA and CDR2 SQIVND (reference sequence). CDR3 region: CASNTGQGSSNTEAFF. The CDR3 nucleotides read TGTGCCAGTAATACGGGACAGGGGTCTTCGAACACTGAAGCTTTCTTT.

The rearrangement joins TRBV27 to TRBJ2-7; no firm D call. V was cut by 0 bases and J by 1 base, with 4 bases left in between. The CDR3 contains 13 residues. Germline V gene data show CDR1 as MNHEY and CDR2 as SMNVEV (reference sequence). CDR3 in amino acids: CASSLSRSYEQYF. CDR3 in DNA: TGTGCCAGCAGTTTATCCCGGTCCTACGAGCAGTACTTC.

The chain joins TRBV29-1 to TRBJ1-1; D is unclear. Trimming cost V 1 base and J 7 bases, with 7 bases left between them. The length of the CDR3 is 11 residues. Looked up from germline, CDR1 is SQVTM and CDR2 is ANQGSEA. CDR3 protein: CSVEGFGEAFF. The CDR3 DNA is TGCAGCGTTGAAGGCTTCGGTGAAGCTTTCTTT.

A few counts support this clone. J is TRBJ1-5 and V is TRBV19; D gene ambiguous. The germline CDR1 and CDR2 sequences are LNHDA and SQIVND (reference sequence). CDR3 size: 16 residues. Trimming took off 9 bases at V and 3 bases at J, with 21 bases between the two ends. Written as DNA, the CDR3 is TGTGCCAGCGCGACTAAAGGTGGCAGCCCCAATCAGCCCCAGCATTTT. It translates to CASATKGGSPNQPQHF.

This chain connects TRBV7-2 to TRBJ2-7; D perhaps matches TRBD1 (5 bases). The CDR3 extends over 15 amino acids. CDR1 and CDR2 from the germline V gene are SGHTA and FQGNSA. Trimming shortened V by 4 bases and J by 2 bases, and 15 bases separated the two germline ends. CDR3 bases: TGTGCCAGCAGCTCACTGCCTGACAGAACCTACGAGCAGTACTTC. The encoded protein is CASSSLPDRTYEQYF.

The chain joins TRBV10-3 to TRBJ1-2; 9 bases line up with TRBD1. The CDR3 has 15 residues. V trimming: 4 bases; J trimming: 2 bases; junction bases outside the gene matches: 5. Germline V gives CDR1 ENHRY, CDR2 SYGVKD. CDR3 region: CAISAGQGRNYGYTF. The DNA of the CDR3 is TGTGCCATCAGTGCCGGACAGGGGAGGAACTATGGCTACACCTTC.

The chain employs TRBV7-2 and TRBJ2-7, with unresolved D. Germline CDR1 reads SGHTA; CDR2 reads FQGNSA. The V end was cut by 5 bases, the J end by 2 bases, with 10 bases between. The CDR3 is 13 amino acids. The CDR3 protein is CASSLSYAYEQYF. Written as DNA, the CDR3 is TGTGCCAGCAGCCTCTCCTACGCCTACGAGCAGTACTTC.

The chain is built from TRBV10-3 and TRBJ2-7, with 11 bases that match TRBD2. V lost 10 bases, J lost 5 bases, and 7 bases stayed unmatched. CDR3 length equals 13 residues. Germline-derived CDR1 and CDR2 are ENHRY and SYGVKD. The CDR3 is CATLAGGNDEQYF. The CDR3 region has the DNA TGTGCCACCCTAGCGGGGGGTAACGACGAGCAGTACTTC.

The chain has TRBV4-2 and TRBJ2-1; 12 bases align to TRBD2. CDR3 length equals 16 residues. Germline V gene data show CDR1 as LGHNA and CDR2 as YNFKEQ. With V trimmed by 3 bases and J by 3 bases, 3 bases remained unmatched. The CDR3 bases are TGTGCCAGCAGCCAGTCGACTAGCGGGGGCTACAATGAGCAGTTCTTC. This translates into CASSQSTSGGYNEQFF.

CDR3 bases: TGTGCCAGCAGCCCCTGGACAGGGAGTGGCTACACCTTC. This codes for CASSPWTGSGYTF. The chain joins TRBV5-5 to TRBJ1-2; 8 bases are a match to TRBD1. In germline, CDR1 is SGHKS, CDR2 YYEKEE (reference sequence). V shed 4 bases and J 7 bases; nucleotides not matched to a gene: 6. This CDR3 is 13 amino acids long.